The present TCR beta chain was sequenced within a study of cytomegalovirus exposure and HLA in healthy donors (dated by TCRdb to 2015 to 2018). For context, the study as a whole: According to an earlier analysis of several hundred of the donors, about 190 million T cells yielded 90 million to 140 million unique TCR beta sequences and 250 to 350 Gb of sequence data. Roughly 290 gigabases of sequencing data and 70 million to 95 million unique TCR sequences made up an early release that covered around 640 HLA-typed donors. The genetic ancestry cluster associated with self-reported Caucasian donors included 80% to 90% of the approximately 400 genotyped donors. The aim of the study was to test whether cataloging public T cell receptors could identify signatures of past pathogen exposure. The study used immunosequencing to profile the T cell repertoires of hundreds of subjects and linked those repertoires to cytomegalovirus serostatus. In addition to the first cohort of roughly 670 subjects, a separate validation cohort of approximately 130 different subjects was used. To predict cytomegalovirus infection status, the study combined high-throughput TCR immunosequencing, statistical association of individual TCRs with disease status, and machine learning. A later analysis re-analyzed previously published TCR beta repertoires from 660 or so donors and added high-resolution HLA genotyping to study TCR occurrence patterns. Rather than drawing on any new phenotypic data, the later analysis identified candidate immune exposures from TCR beta sequences and the way those sequences occurred across donors. An earlier analysis of roughly 580 of the donors used high-throughput TCR beta sequencing to judge whether each TCR beta V gene segment behaved as functional or pseudogenic. Donor age, sex, ethnicity and CMV serostatus were compiled alongside the repertoire data. A later genetic analysis used genome-wide SNP genotypes for about 60% of the roughly 670 donors, treating that subset as a discovery cohort. All discovery cohort repertoires had been generated using a single sequencing platform. HLA typing included class I and class II loci at four-digit resolution. Typing coverage differed by locus: A, B, C, DRB1 and DQB1 were typed in roughly 620-630 donors, DQA1 in around 500, DPA1 in approximately 600, and DPB1 in 400 to 480. Because of strong linkage in the cohort, 5 or 6 DR-DQ haplotypes were treated as single units for association and clustering. Among under 450 genotyped donors of the cohort, an average of approximately 240,000 unique TCR beta nucleotide sequences were sequenced per donor, approximately 20% of them non-productive. Study-wide conclusions, independent of this receptor: In vitro tests confirmed that three of the cytomegalovirus-associated TCR beta chains recognize cytomegalovirus antigens. Because counts were too low, 15 to 20 rarely observed V segments, including chromosome 9 orphons, were left out of the earlier analysis of over 550 of the donors. In both the original and validation cohorts, the classifier was reported to diagnose cytomegalovirus status with high specificity and sensitivity. A cluster of highly shared sequence variants was judged likely to be a technical artifact of the sequencing pipeline. Several of the top co-occurrence clusters appeared to be linked to parvovirus B19, influenza, CMV and Epstein-Barr virus, according to a later analysis. In a later analysis, HLA-associated TCR beta chains showed more clonal expansion and lower generation probabilities than non-associated chains that were equally common. The presence/absence analyses assumed that sequencing depth was roughly uniform across donors, and that assumption may not be true. According to a later genetic analysis, donors in an Asian-associated ancestry cluster had fewer N-insertions in productive TCRs than the approximately 700-donor mean. Only TCR beta chains were sequenced in this cohort, and the absence of alpha or paired-chain data limited detectable features. The only immune exposure information available for the cohort was CMV serostatus. Most TCR sequences were observed very rarely across donors, whereas some public TCRs were present in many individuals. According to a later analysis, TCR association rates differed among HLA loci, with DRB1 alleles showing the most associated TCRs and HLA-C alleles showing the fewest. The study gave a list of 150 to 200 TCR beta chains associated with cytomegalovirus. Because HLA typing was missing for some donors at each locus, association tests included only the typed subset. In an earlier analysis of around 600 of the donors, most TCR beta V segments appeared in productive rearrangements about 87% or about 30% of the time, broadly matching IMGT annotations. Some IMGT-functional V segments, including TRBV6-2 and TRBV6-3, could not be told apart with the 87-base-pair reads, so those segments were excluded. A further reported finding was that TCR beta sequences accurately predicted the HLA-A and HLA-B alleles for most subjects in the first cohort. According to a later analysis, most CMV-associated TCR beta chains appeared to be HLA-restricted, and the HLA associations seemed to be driven largely by CMV exposure. In a later genetic analysis, a missense DCLRE1C variant was associated with V-gene and J-gene trimming of TCR beta chains, and the association was replicated in an independent cohort. Assigning TCR associations to individual alleles was difficult when HLA alleles, especially DR and DQ, strongly co-occurred. Linkage disequilibrium might explain the correlated functional status among segregating V segments, but an unknown experimental factor could not be ruled out. The authors suggested that the approach could potentially be extended to other disease states and immunological phenotypes. A later analysis associated approximately 17,000 TCR beta sequences with specific HLA alleles at a false discovery rate of 0.05.

The cohort was made up of about 670 healthy bone marrow donors. All cohort members were sampled while nominally healthy, although unrecorded immune exposures were likely present. The donor tested CMV seronegative and was one of the 352 seronegative cohort members. A peripheral blood sample was collected from each donor, and TCR beta sequencing was performed on peripheral blood mononuclear cells. Genomic DNA was extracted from the blood cell samples with the Qiagen DNeasy Blood Extraction Kit. Including cysteine and phenylalanine, the CDR3 has 14 amino acids. The DNA shown is the 42-base CDR3, in frame from base 1. The germline V gene yields SNHLY for CDR1 and FYNNEI for CDR2. Trimmed from V: 4 bases; trimmed from J: 6 bases; junction bases lacking a gene match: 5. Turning to this clone: Its antigen target is currently unknown. Base quality data are lacking; no much larger clone is found one base away.

The library was built by means of the immunoSEQ multiplex PCR assay. For the multiplex PCR, a mixture combining 60 forward primers for TCR Vbeta segments and 13 reverse primers for TCR Jbeta segments was used. Amplification of the CDR3 region of rearranged TCR beta genes was performed with a multiplex PCR assay on genomic DNA. The Illumina HiSeq System was used to sequence the amplified TCR beta libraries as 87-base-pair reads. The original methods were these. A later analysis counted tens of millions of unique TCR beta chains across the roughly 700 repertoires, and some 11 million of these chains were shared by at least two donors. To remove PCR and sequencing errors, raw reads were error-corrected and collapsed into unique sequences using a nearest-neighbor algorithm that merged closely related sequences. CDR3 sequences were aligned to IMGT reference sequences to assign V, D and J gene segments. For a sequence to be retained, a match of at least six nucleotides was required to both a V gene segment and a J gene segment. A rearrangement counted as productive if the CDR3 had no stop codons and remained in frame with V and J, and every other rearrangement counted as non-productive. CDR3 was defined by IMGT convention, running from the second conserved V-encoded cysteine to the conserved J-encoded phenylalanine. The earlier analysis of about 640 of the donors excluded any sequence lacking an unambiguous match to a single V gene segment. An earlier analysis of about 590 of the donors classified V segments as functional when productive rearrangements were above 56.7% and as segregating when the standard deviation between donors was above 5%. A statistical classification framework was developed to diagnose cytomegalovirus status using the catalog of TCR beta chain sequences. In a later analysis, V and J genes were assigned by comparing TCR nucleotide sequences against IMGT/GENE-DB human TR gene sequences. In a later analysis, CDR3 sequences and most-parsimonious VDJ recombination scenarios were assigned using the TCRdist pipeline. In a later analysis, each TCR beta chain was defined by its CDR3 amino acid sequence together with its V-gene family, and reads lacking a unique V-gene family were excluded. To address suspected cross-contamination and a sequencing artifact, a later analysis removed roughly 640 highly shared, low-generation-probability nucleotide sequences. In a later analysis, a clonal expansion index was calculated for each public chain from normalized within-repertoire ranks of inferred template counts. Generation probabilities in a later analysis came from a VDJ recombination model fitted to out-of-frame rearrangements, and those results were checked against IGoR. In a later analysis, TCR-TCR, TCR-HLA and TCR-CMV co-occurrence was scored with hypergeometric tests, and a repertoire-size bias correction was applied to TCR pairs. To estimate false discovery rates, a later analysis permuted the HLA or CMV assignments 20 times. In a later analysis, co-occurring TCRs were grouped using DBSCAN, with TCRdist sequence similarity added in when clustering inside HLA-allele-positive subsets. For co-occurrence clustering, repertoires with fewer than 30,000 or more than 120,000 public chains were excluded, along with four to six repertoires with anomalous nucleotide sharing. In TCRdb, the immuneACCESS table is reduced to in-frame sequences with V and J assigned. These tables do not hold every clone; where another copy was compared, an unresolved V gene accounts for under half, and the others remain unexplained. The V and J calls and clone size are taken from that table; D and trimming were inferred from the DNA. The sample profile shows about 110,000 clones; 75% to 85% of them were found once. 1.5% to 2% of the sample lies in the top ten.

The sequence derives from a man aged 45-65 years in good health and CMV-seronegative. Recombination joined TRBV2 with TRBJ1-5; TRBD1 lines up with 8 middle nucleotides. Specimen: PBMCs. The CDR3 is CASSGQGRIQPQHF. The nucleotide sequence is given as TGTGCCAGCAGTGGACAGGGGAGGATTCAGCCCCAGCATTTT.